Listed below are T cell receptor beta chains from one sample, sequenced in a study of blood T cell repertoires in COVID-19. The table came from immunoSEQ multiplex PCR; TCRdb's copy has only in-frame clones and leaves some out. The table lists around 260,000 clones, approximately 85% of them singletons. The sample taken for sequencing was peripheral blood. The receptors were gathered from a human donor in a cohort sampled during active COVID-19. Each CDR3 is given with its conserved first and last residue. D genes are given only for firm matches. Expanded clones are given a class, and other clones once, few, many or no size at all.

clone_size d_call j_call cdr3_length v_call cdr3_nt cdr3_aa
once TRBD2 TRBJ2-5 16 TRBV6-5 TGTGCCAGCAGTTACTCGGGCGCGGGAGTGGGAGAGACCCAGTACTTC CASSYSGAGVGETQYF
- - TRBJ2-7 14 TRBV19 TGTGCCAGTAAAAGGCAGCCGGGCTCCTACGAGCAGTACTTC CASKRQPGSYEQYF
- TRBD1 TRBJ1-1 16 TRBV4-3 TGCGCCAGCAGCCACCTCCTCGGACAGGGGGCACCTGAAGCTTTCTTT CASSHLLGQGAPEAFF
- - TRBJ2-5 14 TRBV30 TGTGCCTGGAGTGCGGGTGGGGCGAGAGAGACCCAGTACTTC CAWSAGGARETQYF
- - TRBJ2-2 12 TRBV5-6 TGTGCCAGCAGCTTGGTCGGCGGGGAGCTGTTTTTT CASSLVGGELFF
- TRBD2 TRBJ2-5 17 TRBV3-1/TRBV3-2 TGTGCCAGCAGCCAAGAGACTAGCGGGAGGCCGGTAGAGACCCAGTACTTC CASSQETSGRPVETQYF
- - TRBJ2-5 15 TRBV6-2/TRBV6-3 TGTGCCAGCAGTTACTCGAGTAGCGGTCAAGAGACCCAGTACTTC CASSYSSSGQETQYF
- - TRBJ1-5 13 TRBV28 TGTGCCAGCAGTTTTCCAGGGCACCAGCCCCAGCATTTT CASSFPGHQPQHF
- TRBD1 TRBJ1-6 14 TRBV19 TGTGCCAGTAGTGTCCGACAGGGCCATTCACCCCTCCACTTT CASSVRQGHSPLHF
- - TRBJ2-7 14 TRBV19 TGTGCCAGTAAGGACACCCAGAGCTCCTACGAGCAGTACTTC CASKDTQSSYEQYF
- - TRBJ2-6 16 TRBV18 TGTGCCAGCTCACCACGAACAGTAACTGGGGCCAACGTCCTGACTTTC CASSPRTVTGANVLTF
- - TRBJ2-1 16 TRBV6-2/TRBV6-3 TGTGCCAGCAGTTCACCCCTAAAGCCAGGTCTCTATGAGCAGTTCTTC CASSSPLKPGLYEQFF
- - TRBJ2-1 14 TRBV7-2 TGTGCCAGCAACCACTTGAGCTCCTACAATGAGCAGTTCTTC CASNHLSSYNEQFF
- TRBD2 TRBJ2-3 15 TRBV3-1/TRBV3-2 TGTGCCAGCAGCCTCGGACTAGCGGTCACAGATACGCAGTATTTT CASSLGLAVTDTQYF
- - TRBJ1-1 13 TRBV28 TGTGCCAGCAGTCCTCCAAACCTACTTACCGCTTTCTTT CASSPPNLLTAFF
- TRBD1 TRBJ1-2 16 TRBV4-2 TGTGCCAGCAGCCAAGACGTTCAGGGGGATTCTTATGGCTACACCTTC CASSQDVQGDSYGYTF
- TRBD2 TRBJ2-2 14 TRBV7-3 TGTGCCAGCAGCTTAACGGGAGGGGCCGGGGAGCTGTTTTTT CASSLTGGAGELFF
- - TRBJ1-3 12 TRBV28 TGTGCCAGCGGGCAAGGTGGAAACACCATATATTTT CASGQGGNTIYF
once TRBD1 TRBJ2-1 15 TRBV5-1 TGCGCCAGCAGCCCGAACGACAGGGACTACAATGAGCAGTTCTTC CASSPNDRDYNEQFF
- - TRBJ2-1 15 TRBV19 TGTGCCAGTAGCCTAGGAGGGGGGGCTTACAATGAGCAGTTCTTC CASSLGGGAYNEQFF